One and the same sample provided the 24 T cell receptor beta chains below, sequenced in a study of cytomegalovirus exposure and HLA in healthy donors. The PCR had 60 Vbeta and 13 Jbeta primers. The assay was immunoSEQ multiplex PCR, and TCRdb's table has in-frame clones only and misses some. The sample yields about 200,000 clones, about 78% seen once. The sample comprised PBMCs. The receptors shown here come from a woman aged 25 to 45 in good health and CMV-seronegative.

V gene TRBV6-1 combines with J gene TRBJ1-2, with D unresolved. With 5 bases removed from V and 4 bases from J, the gap between germline ends came to 11 bases. The CDR3 consists of 13 residues. Germline lookup yields CDR1 MNHNS and CDR2 SASEGT. The CDR3 sequence is CASSFGGGYGYTF. CDR3 nucleotide sequence: TGTGCCAGCAGTTTCGGTGGAGGCTATGGCTACACCTTC.

With regard to this clone: A junction end diverges from the germline sequence, so it may reflect a read error. The chain links TRBV9 to TRBJ1-2; unclear D gene. The CDR3 runs to 12 residues. Germline CDR1 SGDLS, CDR2 YYNGEE. The CDR3 region has the DNA TGTGCCAGCAGCGTTGCGACAAATGGCTACCCCTTC. Its translation is CASSVATNGYPF.

Concerning this clone: At one of its ends the junction is not consistent with the germline gene, which may arise from a read error. The gene calls are TRBV19 and TRBJ1-2, with 8 bases identical to TRBD1. The CDR3 loop spans 14 amino acids. The germline gives CDR1 LNHDA, CDR2 SQIVND (reference sequence). The CDR3 nucleotides are TGTGCCAGTAGTGGTCAGGGGGCTTACTATGGCTACCCCTTC. Its protein is CASSGQGAYYGYPF.

The chain combines TRBV6-5 with TRBJ2-7; a possible D gene is TRBD2 (7 bases). Germline-derived CDR1 and CDR2 are MNHEY and SVGAGI. V lost 2 bases, J lost 2 bases, and 10 bases lay in between. The CDR3 has 14 residues. The CDR3 loop is CASSYGGGPYEQYF. The CDR3 DNA reads TGTGCCAGCAGTTACGGGGGGGGCCCCTACGAGCAGTACTTC.

The rearrangement joins TRBV4-1 to TRBJ2-7; 9 nucleotides agree with TRBD1. The CDR3 is made up of 17 amino acids. The germline gives CDR1 MGHRA, CDR2 YSYEKL. The junction had 13 bases not matched to a gene; V was cut back by 3 bases and J by 4 bases. The CDR3 sequence: CASSHRRTGDLGYEQYF. CDR3 bases: TGCGCCAGCAGCCACCGCCGGACAGGGGATTTGGGATACGAGCAGTACTTC.

This chain joins TRBV15 and TRBJ2-4; a weak D match, TRBD2 (6 bases). The CDR3 is 15 residues long. CDR1 is LNHNV and CDR2 is YYDKDF in the germline V gene (reference sequence). Trimming took 0 bases from V and 8 from J, leaving 14 bases between them. The CDR3 coding sequence is TGTGCCACCAGCAGAGAGGGCGGCGGGGTGGACATTCAGTACTTC. Its translation: CATSREGGGVDIQYF. The whole variable domain, remainder taken from reference TRBV15 and TRBJ2-4, is DAMVIQNPRYQVTQFGKPVTLSCSQTLNHNVMYWYQQKSSQAPKLLFHYYDKDFNNEADTPDNFQSRRPNTSFCFLDIRSPGLGDTAMYLCATSREGGGVDIQYFGAGTRLSVL.

The DNA for the CDR3 is TGTGCCATCAGCCCAACGGGGGAGAGTGAGCAGTTCTTC. Translated: CAISPTGESEQFF. The chain joins TRBV10-3 to TRBJ2-1, with D tentatively TRBD2 (6 bases). Germline V CDR1 and CDR2: ENHRY, SYGVKD. The V and J ends lost 6 bases and 9 bases respectively, with 15 bases between them. The CDR3 is 13 amino acids.

The chain uses TRBV19 and TRBJ2-1; D is possibly TRBD2 (5 bases). V lost 1 base to trimming and J lost 7 bases, with 8 bases between them. This CDR3 is 13 amino acids long. CDR1 LNHDA and CDR2 SQIVND come from the germline V gene (reference sequence). CDR3 DNA sequence: TGTGCCAGTAGTATAGGACTACTAAATGAGCAGTTCTTC. Protein sequence: CASSIGLLNEQFF. The full variable domain, with the rest looked up from reference TRBV19 and TRBJ2-1, is DGGITQSPKYLFRKEGQNVTLSCEQNLNHDAMYWYRQDPGQGLRLIYYSQIVNDFQKGDIAEGYSVSREKKESFPLTVTSAQKNPTAFYLCASSIGLLNEQFFGPGTRLTVL.

This clone was seen a single time. This chain links TRBV7-9 with TRBJ1-5; D ambiguous. V was clipped by 5 bases and J by 0 bases, with 11 bases between them. CDR1 is SEHNR, CDR2 FQNEAQ, per germline (reference sequence). This CDR3 comprises 15 residues. CDR3 amino acids: CASSRGSGSNQPQHF. In nucleotides, the CDR3 is TGTGCCAGCAGCCGCGGATCCGGTAGCAATCAGCCCCAGCATTTT. Full variable domain (remainder filled in from reference TRBV7-9 and TRBJ1-5): DTGVSQNPRHKITKRGQNVTFRCDPISEHNRLYWYRQTLGQGPEFLTYFQNEAQLEKSRLLSDRFSAERPKGSFSTLEIQRTEQGDSAMYLCASSRGSGSNQPQHFGDGTRLSIL.

This clone was picked up one time. The chain couples TRBV5-1 to TRBJ1-1; D gene ambiguous. In germline, CDR1 is SGHRS, CDR2 YFSETQ. The V gene lost 5 bases and the J gene lost 5 bases, with 13 bases spanning the gap. This CDR3 has 13 residues. The CDR3 bases are TGCGCCAGCAGACCACTAACGGGAACTGAAGCTTTCTTT. Encoded protein: CASRPLTGTEAFF.

The rearrangement uses TRBV28 and TRBJ2-1; D is undetermined. Germline lookup yields CDR1 MDHEN and CDR2 SYDVKM. The V end was cut by 5 bases, the J end by 7 bases, with 3 bases between. The CDR3 totals 10 residues. The CDR3 reads CASSQNEQFF. The CDR3 nucleotides read TGTGCCAGCAGTCAGAATGAGCAGTTCTTC.

The rearrangement links TRBV7-9 to TRBJ1-2; unclear D gene. This CDR3 is 14 amino acids long. With 5 bases removed from V and 2 bases from J, the gap between germline ends came to 12 bases. The germline V gene encodes CDR1 SEHNR and CDR2 FQNEAQ (reference sequence). CDR3 loop: CASSHAGSNYGYTF. The CDR3 nucleotides read TGTGCCAGCAGCCACGCGGGGTCCAACTATGGCTACACCTTC.

With regard to this clone: The sample has other DNA sequences that encode this CDR3 too. CDR3 in DNA: TGTGCCAGCAGCTTAGCTAGGGGCTACGAGCAGTACTTC. Protein product: CASSLARGYEQYF. The chain employs TRBV11-2 and TRBJ2-7; D may be TRBD1 (5 bases). The germline V gene has CDR1 SGHAT and CDR2 FQNNGV. The V end lost 1 base, the J end lost 3 bases, and 7 bases lay between the germline ends. The CDR3 covers 13 residues.

V and J are TRBV6-1 and TRBJ2-7, with D tentatively TRBD2 (6 bases). The germline V gene encodes CDR1 MNHNS and CDR2 SASEGT. The CDR3 is 14 amino acids. The V and J ends lost 6 bases and 5 bases respectively, with 17 bases between them. CDR3 residues: CASSHIGGAHEQYF. Here the CDR3 DNA reads TGTGCCAGCAGCCACATCGGGGGAGCCCACGAGCAGTACTTC.

The rearrangement links TRBV29-1 to TRBJ2-7; TRBD1 might be the D (7 bases). CDR1 and CDR2 (germline): SQVTM, ANQGSEA. This CDR3 comprises 14 residues. Trimming took off 4 bases at V and 5 bases at J, with 18 bases between the two ends. The CDR3 DNA is TGCAGCGTTGGGTTGGCGGGACAGTTAGACGAGCAGTACTTC. Translated: CSVGLAGQLDEQYF.

The genes are TRBV19 and TRBJ1-2; D gene unclear. From germline, CDR1 is LNHDA and CDR2 SQIVND (reference sequence). The CDR3 runs to 17 residues. Trimming stripped 6 bases from V and 3 bases from J, with 23 bases between. The DNA for the CDR3 is TGTGCCAGTAGACCAAGGGCCGGGAGGGAGCTTGACTATGGCTACACCTTC. Protein product: CASRPRAGRELDYGYTF. Supplemented by reference TRBV19 and TRBJ1-2, the full variable domain reads DGGITQSPKYLFRKEGQNVTLSCEQNLNHDAMYWYRQDPGQGLRLIYYSQIVNDFQKGDIAEGYSVSREKKESFPLTVTSAQKNPTAFYLCASRPRAGRELDYGYTFGSGTRLTVV.

The gene calls are TRBV28 and TRBJ1-3, with TRBD1 matching over 7 bases. The CDR3 has 16 amino acids. Germline V CDR1 and CDR2: MDHEN, SYDVKM. V lost 5 bases, J lost 0 bases, and 7 bases stayed unmatched. The CDR3 DNA is TGTGCCAGCAGTCGCGACAGGGAGAGCTCTGGAAACACCATATATTTT. Translated, it gives CASSRDRESSGNTIYF.

The chain has TRBV5-1 and TRBJ2-1; 7 bases are a match to TRBD1. After removal of 1 base from V and 3 bases from J, the junction contained 4 bases not matched to a gene. This CDR3 contains 15 residues. CDR1 and CDR2 (germline): SGHRS, YFSETQ. CDR3 residues: CASSLSGGIYNEQFF. CDR3 nucleotide sequence: TGCGCCAGCAGCTTGTCAGGGGGTATCTACAATGAGCAGTTCTTC. Filled out from reference TRBV5-1 and TRBJ2-1, the complete variable domain reads KAGVTQTPRYLIKTRGQQVTLSCSPISGHRSVSWYQQTPGQGLQFLFEYFSETQRNKGNFPGRFSGRQFSNSRSEMNVSTLELGDSALYLCASSLSGGIYNEQFFGPGTRLTVL.

J is TRBJ1-2 and V is TRBV10-3; 7 nucleotides line up with TRBD1. Germline-derived CDR1 and CDR2 are ENHRY and SYGVKD. Germline trimming cut 0 bases from V and 2 bases from J; bases unmatched to any gene: 6. The CDR3 sequence is 16 residues long. Here the CDR3 reads CAISESAKTGNYGYTF. In DNA form, the CDR3 reads TGTGCCATCAGTGAGTCAGCCAAGACAGGGAACTATGGCTACACCTTC.

The rearrangement uses TRBV29-1 and TRBJ2-1, with TRBD1 matching over 7 bases. CDR3 length equals 17 residues. CDR1 is SQVTM, CDR2 ANQGSEA, per germline. The junction had 20 bases not matched to a gene; V was cut back by 6 bases and J by 6 bases. CDR3 nucleotides: TGCAGCGTCACCCCGGGGTACAGGGGCCCCTTGAGCAATGAGCAGTTCTTC. Protein product: CSVTPGYRGPLSNEQFF.

This chain joins TRBV18 and TRBJ1-6; tentatively, D is TRBD1 (6 bases). The V gene lost 6 bases and the J gene lost 7 bases, with 22 bases spanning the gap. This CDR3 has 17 amino acids. Per germline, CDR1 KGHSH and CDR2 LQKENI. CDR3 amino acids: CASSPNRAKIGNSPLHF. The CDR3, as DNA: TGTGCCAGCTCGCCGAACAGGGCGAAAATCGGAAATTCACCCCTCCACTTT.

The V call is TRBV9, the J call TRBJ2-1; TRBD2 aligns across 7 bases. CDR3 length: 13 residues. Losses at the gene ends were 3 bases for V and 5 bases for J; bases not matched to a gene: 2. The germline V gene encodes CDR1 SGDLS and CDR2 YYNGEE. CDR3 residues: CASSAGGNNEQFF. In DNA form, the CDR3 reads TGTGCCAGCAGCGCGGGGGGTAACAATGAGCAGTTCTTC.

This chain connects TRBV29-1 to TRBJ1-2; D may be TRBD1 (6 bases). This CDR3 spans 12 amino acids. The germline gives CDR1 SQVTM, CDR2 ANQGSEA. Trimming took 5 bases from V and 6 from J, leaving 13 bases between them. The CDR3 is CSVPGTQNGYTF. CDR3 nucleotides: TGCAGCGTTCCAGGGACACAGAATGGCTACACCTTC.

The chain is built from TRBV6-4 and TRBJ2-3, with a weak D call TRBD2 (5 bases). Trimming took off 3 bases at V and 1 base at J, with 8 bases between the two ends. The CDR3 spans 14 residues. Germline values: CDR1 MRHNA, CDR2 SNTAGT. DNA of the CDR3: TGTGCCAGCAGTGATTTTAGCGGCACAGATACGCAGTATTTT. As protein: CASSDFSGTDTQYF.